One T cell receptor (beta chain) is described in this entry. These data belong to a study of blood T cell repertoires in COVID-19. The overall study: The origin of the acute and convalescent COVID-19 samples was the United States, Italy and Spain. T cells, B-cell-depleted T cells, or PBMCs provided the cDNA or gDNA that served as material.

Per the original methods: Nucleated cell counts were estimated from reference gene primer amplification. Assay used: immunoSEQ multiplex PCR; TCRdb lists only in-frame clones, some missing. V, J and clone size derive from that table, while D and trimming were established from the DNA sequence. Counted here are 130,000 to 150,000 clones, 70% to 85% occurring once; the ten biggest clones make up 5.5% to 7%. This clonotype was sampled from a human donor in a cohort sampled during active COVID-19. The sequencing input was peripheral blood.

The CDR3 DNA is TGTGCCAGTAGTATAGATGGGGGGAAGGAAGAGACCCAGTACTTC. It codes for CASSIDGGKEETQYF. This sequence joins TRBV19 and TRBJ2-5; a possible D gene is TRBD2 (6 bases). Trimming removed 0 bases at V and 3 bases at J, with 11 bases between. The germline V gene encodes CDR1 LNHDA and CDR2 SQIVND (reference sequence). The CDR3 loop spans 15 amino acids.